These 16 T cell receptor beta chains share one sample of origin, sequenced in a study of cytomegalovirus exposure and HLA in healthy donors. PCR employed 60 Vbeta and 13 Jbeta primers. Measured with immunoSEQ multiplex PCR; TCRdb has only the in-frame clones, and not every one. The data show 100,000 to 150,000 clones, 74% seen once. Sequences were obtained from PBMCs. These receptors were collected from a woman aged 45-59 years in good health and CMV-seropositive.

The chain carries TRBV14 and TRBJ1-6; D gene unclear. The CDR3 loop spans 17 amino acids. V gave up 1 base and J gave up 0 bases, with 10 bases separating them. CDR1 is SGHDN and CDR2 is FVKESK in the germline V gene. The CDR3 DNA follows: TGTGCCAGCAGCCAAGTTCGGGGTACCTCCTATAATTCACCCCTCCACTTT. Its protein is CASSQVRGTSYNSPLHF.

The V gene is TRBV2, the J gene TRBJ2-2; TRBD1 matches 8 bases. With V trimmed by 5 bases and J by 1 base, 6 bases remained unmatched. Germline V gives CDR1 SNHLY, CDR2 FYNNEI. The CDR3 runs 16 residues. The CDR3 DNA reads as TGTGCCAGCAGTTGGACAGGGAATATGAACACCGGGGAGCTGTTTTTT. Its protein product is CASSWTGNMNTGELFF.

As to this clone: Compared with germline, one end of the junction differs, possibly owing to a read error. V and J are TRBV4-2 and TRBJ2-7; tentative D call: TRBD1 (6 bases). The CDR3 runs 11 residues. Germline V gene data show CDR1 as LGHNA and CDR2 as YNFKEQ. The CDR3 sequence: CASSGRQAGHF. The DNA for the CDR3 is TGTGCCAGCAGCGGACGACAGGCGGGTCACTTC.

The chain is built from TRBV11-2 and TRBJ2-7; D may be TRBD2 (6 bases). Trimming left V 4 bases short and J 7 bases short, with 17 bases between. Germline CDR1 and CDR2: SGHAT and FQNNGV. The CDR3 length is 14 residues. DNA for the CDR3: TGTGCCAGCAGCTGGAGGGAGTCCCTTCTGGAGCAGTACTTC. Its translation is CASSWRESLLEQYF.

This clone was observed a few times. The rearrangement uses TRBV7-2 and TRBJ2-7, with 7 bases that match TRBD1. After removal of 5 bases from V and 3 bases from J, the junction contained 7 bases not matched to a gene. The CDR3 is made up of 14 amino acids. CDR1 and CDR2 (germline): SGHTA, FQGNSA. This CDR3 is CASSLGTEHYEQYF. In nucleotides, the CDR3 is TGTGCCAGCAGCCTGGGGACAGAACACTACGAGCAGTACTTC.

V and J are TRBV28 and TRBJ1-4; 12 positions match TRBD1. Germline values: CDR1 MDHEN, CDR2 SYDVKM. This CDR3 contains 17 residues. V lost 8 bases, J lost 3 bases, and 10 bases stayed unmatched. The CDR3 DNA is TGTGCCAGCGTGTCTTGGGGACAGGGGGCGTCTAATGAAAAACTGTTTTTT. Protein product: CASVSWGQGASNEKLFF.

J is TRBJ1-3 and V is TRBV7-9; 7 positions agree with TRBD1. The germline gives CDR1 SEHNR, CDR2 FQNEAQ (reference sequence). Trimming cost V 2 bases and J 2 bases; bases outside gene matches: 3. The CDR3 is made up of 15 amino acids. DNA of the CDR3: TGTGCCAGCAGCTTACTCAGGGGGGCTGGAAACACCATATATTTT. Translated, it gives CASSLLRGAGNTIYF.

This clone was found a few times. The V and J genes are TRBV9 and TRBJ2-5; D unresolved. The CDR3 extends over 16 amino acids. Germline CDR1 reads SGDLS; CDR2 reads YYNGEE. V lost 3 bases and J 1 base, leaving 16 bases between the germline ends. The CDR3 region has the DNA TGTGCCAGCAGCGCAGGCCCTTTCCACCTCCAAGAGACCCAGTACTTC. Translation gives CASSAGPFHLQETQYF.

The V call is TRBV9, the J call TRBJ1-2, with D perhaps TRBD1 (6 bases). This CDR3 region has 17 residues. Trimming removed 0 bases from V and 3 bases from J, with 18 bases in between. Germline V gives CDR1 SGDLS, CDR2 YYNGEE. CDR3 sequence reads: CASSVGTVLGRDYGYTF. DNA of the CDR3: TGTGCCAGCAGCGTAGGGACAGTTTTAGGTCGGGACTATGGCTACACCTTC.

CDR3 region: CASSRTGPVYNEQFF. The CDR3 DNA reads TGTGCCAGCAGCCGCACAGGGCCAGTTTACAATGAGCAGTTCTTC. The genes are TRBV7-2 and TRBJ2-1; D perhaps matches TRBD1 (6 bases). V gave up 5 bases and J gave up 4 bases, with 15 bases separating them. The CDR3 extends over 15 amino acids. The germline gives CDR1 SGHTA, CDR2 FQGNSA.

V gene TRBV15 combines with J gene TRBJ2-1, with 13 nucleotides matching TRBD2. Unmatched junction bases numbered 6, after V lost 3 bases and J lost 7 bases. The CDR3 runs to 16 residues. Germline CDR1 LNHNV, CDR2 YYDKDF (reference sequence). The CDR3 loop is CATSRMTSGGNNEQFF. The CDR3, as DNA: TGTGCCACCAGCAGGATGACTAGCGGGGGGAATAATGAGCAGTTCTTC.

The chain joins TRBV7-8 to TRBJ1-1, with 8 nucleotides matching TRBD1. V shed 3 bases, J shed 4 bases, and the junction held 4 bases outside the gene matches. CDR1 and CDR2 from the germline V gene are SGHVS and FQNEAQ. The CDR3 has 14 amino acids. CDR3 bases: TGTGCCAGCAGCTTCGACAGGGGAATCACTGAAGCTTTCTTT. Amino acid sequence: CASSFDRGITEAFF.

V and J are TRBV9 and TRBJ2-5; TRBD2 aligns across 11 bases. Looked up from germline, CDR1 is SGDLS and CDR2 is YYNGEE. The CDR3 runs to 16 residues. V gave up 3 bases and J gave up 2 bases; unmatched junction bases: 6. The CDR3 loop is CASSAGLAGVQETQYF. The CDR3 bases are TGTGCCAGCAGCGCAGGACTAGCGGGTGTTCAAGAGACCCAGTACTTC.

The chain joins TRBV9 to TRBJ2-5, with 13 bases identical to TRBD2. From germline, CDR1 is SGDLS and CDR2 YYNGEE. The CDR3 length is 17 residues. Trimming cost V 0 bases and J 3 bases; bases outside gene matches: 5. CDR3 region: CASSVGILAGGKETQYF. The CDR3 bases are TGTGCCAGCAGCGTAGGTATACTAGCGGGGGGGAAAGAGACCCAGTACTTC.

The J gene is TRBJ1-5, the V gene TRBV11-2; D possibly corresponds to TRBD1 (5 bases). Trimming took off 0 bases at V and 7 bases at J, with 13 bases between the two ends. Germline V gene lookup returns CDR1 SGHAT and CDR2 FQNNGV. The CDR3 runs to 15 residues. The CDR3 is CASSLDGRGDQPQHF. The CDR3 nucleotides read TGTGCCAGCAGCTTAGATGGGCGGGGGGACCAGCCCCAGCATTTT.

V usage is TRBV9 and J usage is TRBJ2-5, with TRBD2 matching over 11 bases. The CDR3 is 16 amino acids. The germline CDR1 and CDR2 sequences are SGDLS and YYNGEE. V lost 4 bases to trimming and J lost 4 bases; unmatched junction nucleotides: 9. CDR3 DNA sequence: TGTGCCAGCAGCACTAGCGGGGGCACTACCCGAGAGACCCAGTACTTC. It yields the protein CASSTSGGTTRETQYF.